Listed below are T cell receptor beta chains from one sample, sequenced in a study of blood T cell repertoires in COVID-19. Using immunoSEQ multiplex PCR, the repertoire was profiled, and TCRdb retains in-frame clones only, with some absent. The data contain 200,000 to 300,000 clones, 75% to 90% of them singletons. Specimen: peripheral blood. The origin of the receptors is a man in his thirties or forties with active or convalescent COVID-19. Both conserved end residues are part of each CDR3. A D gene is named only where the DNA matches it firmly. Rows give clone size only sometimes, using once, few, many, or a class for an expanded clone.

size	V	J	D	DNA	CDR3
once	TRBV7-8	TRBJ2-2	TRBD2	TGTGCCAGCAGCGCTAGCGGGGTGACCGGGGAGCTGTTTTTT	CASSASGVTGELFF
.	TRBV30	TRBJ1-5	.	TGTGCCTGGACCGAGAATGGGGGGGCACAGCCCCAGCATTTT	CAWTENGGAQPQHF
.	TRBV24-1	TRBJ1-5	.	TGTGCCACCAGTGTCGGAGAGAAAGATCAGCCCCAGCATTTT	CATSVGEKDQPQHF
.	TRBV2	TRBJ1-2	TRBD1	TGTGCCAGCAGTGAGGGGAGAGAGACAGGGGAAAGAGGCTACACCTTC	CASSEGRETGERGYTF
.	TRBV5-8	TRBJ2-1	TRBD2	TGTGCCAGCAGTCGTTATACTAGCGGGGGAAGAAATGAGCAGTTCTTC	CASSRYTSGGRNEQFF
once	TRBV15	TRBJ2-2	.	TGTGCCACCAGCCCCAGAGGGGGTCCCGGGGAGCTGTTTTTT	CATSPRGGPGELFF
once	TRBV27	TRBJ2-1	.	TGTGCCAGCAGTTGGCAGAGGGGGGGGGCCGGCAATGAGCAGTTCTTC	CASSWQRGGAGNEQFF
.	TRBV5-6	TRBJ2-7	TRBD1	TGTGCCAGCAGCGCGACAGGGGAAAACTACGAGCAGTACTTC	CASSATGENYEQYF
.	TRBV6-2/TRBV6-3	TRBJ2-7	.	TGTGCCAGCAGTTTACACAGGGTCCCCTACGAGCAGTACTTC	CASSLHRVPYEQYF
few	TRBV7-9	TRBJ2-5	TRBD2	TGTGCCAGCAGCTCCCGGACTAGCGGAAGCGGAGAGACCCAGTACTTC	CASSSRTSGSGETQYF
.	TRBV7-9	TRBJ1-1	TRBD1	TGTGCCAGCAGCTCTACCGGGACAGGGATGGGACCTAATGAAGCTTTCTTT	CASSSTGTGMGPNEAFF
.	TRBV6-5	TRBJ1-1	.	TGTGCCAGCAGTTACTCGACACCCACGAACACTGAAGCTTTCTTT	CASSYSTPTNTEAFF
.	TRBV18	TRBJ2-7	.	TGTGCCAGCTCACCACCGTTCCAGGGGGGCGCGTACGAGCAGTACTTC	CASSPPFQGGAYEQYF
.	TRBV5-1	TRBJ1-1	.	TGCGCCAGCAGCTTCTCTCTGCCCGGCGGTGAAGCTTTCTTT	CASSFSLPGGEAFF
.	TRBV27	TRBJ1-2	TRBD1	TGTGCCAGCAGACTAATTGGTCGGACAGGGGGTTCTAACTATGGCTACACCTTC	CASRLIGRTGGSNYGYTF
.	TRBV3-1/TRBV3-2	TRBJ2-2	TRBD2	TGTGCCAGCAGACCTAGCGGGGGGGCGTCCGGGGAGCTGTTTTTT	CASRPSGGASGELFF
.	TRBV4-2	TRBJ1-1	.	TGTGCCAGCAGCCAAGATCCGGAAGACATGAACACTGAAGCTTTCTTT	CASSQDPEDMNTEAFF
few	TRBV6-5	TRBJ2-7	TRBD2	TGTGCCAGCACGGGACTAGCGGGGCCCTACGAGCAGTACTTC	CASTGLAGPYEQYF
.	TRBV6-1	TRBJ2-5	TRBD2	TGTGCCAGCAGTGGCCTAAGGACTAGCGGGGGCCAAGAGACCCAGTACTTC	CASSGLRTSGGQETQYF
.	TRBV29-1	TRBJ2-7	TRBD1	TGCAGCGTTGCTCGGACAGGGGGGACCTACGAGCAGTACTTC	CSVARTGGTYEQYF
.	TRBV7-9	TRBJ2-7	TRBD1	TGTGCCAGCAGCCGAGGACAGGGGGCGAACGAGCAGTACTTC	CASSRGQGANEQYF
.	TRBV29-1	TRBJ1-1	.	TGCAGCGCAAAGAGGGGACACCTGAACACTGAAGCTTTCTTT	CSAKRGHLNTEAFF
.	TRBV20-1	TRBJ2-5	.	TGCAGTGCTAGTTGGGACAAAGACCCGTCGGGGACCCAGTACTTC	CSASWDKDPSGTQYF
.	TRBV29-1	TRBJ1-2	.	TGCAGCGTCCATACCCAGGGGAACTATGGCTACACCTTC	CSVHTQGNYGYTF
.	TRBV2	TRBJ2-3	.	TGTGCCAGCAGTGAATCCCCCAGAGATACGCAGTATTTT	CASSESPRDTQYF
once	TRBV5-4	TRBJ1-2	TRBD1	TGTGCCAGCAGCGGAACGACAGGGGCCTCTTTCTATGGCTACACCTTC	CASSGTTGASFYGYTF
.	TRBV7-9	TRBJ2-3	TRBD1	TGTGCCAGCAGCTTAGGCGGACAGGACGGAGATACGCAGTATTTT	CASSLGGQDGDTQYF
.	TRBV6-5	TRBJ2-7	.	TGTGCCAGCAAGGTTCGAGCACAGGCGTACGAGCAGTACTTC	CASKVRAQAYEQYF
.	TRBV19	TRBJ2-1	.	TGTGCCAGTACCGCTGAGCGGGACACTGACAATGAGCAGTTCTTC	CASTAERDTDNEQFF
.	TRBV27	TRBJ1-6	.	TGTGCCACCCCGCCCAGAGTAAGATACAGGGCCAACCCCCAATCACCCCTCCACTTT	CATPPRVRYRANPQSPLHF
.	TRBV3-1/TRBV3-2	TRBJ1-6	.	TGTGCCAGCAGCCAAGGCGGGGGGGAGTGGTCACCCCTCCACTTT	CASSQGGGEWSPLHF
.	TRBV7-9	TRBJ2-3	TRBD2	TGTGCCAGCAGCTCTAGCGGGGTCACAGATACGCAGTATTTT	CASSSSGVTDTQYF
once	TRBV14	TRBJ2-7	.	TGTGCCAGCAGCCTCCCCGGCGGGGGCGGCTACGAGCAGTACTTC	CASSLPGGGGYEQYF
.	TRBV12-3/TRBV12-4	TRBJ1-1	.	TGTGCCAGCAGTTTAGTTGAGGGCACTGAAGCTTTCTTT	CASSLVEGTEAFF
.	TRBV4-1	TRBJ2-7	.	TGCGCCAGCAGCCCCTTGGACACTTTCCCCACCTACGAGCAGTACTTC	CASSPLDTFPTYEQYF
.	TRBV18	TRBJ1-1	TRBD1	TGTGCCAGCCAAAAACAGGGGGCCAACACTGAAGCTTTCTTT	CASQKQGANTEAFF
.	TRBV7-9	TRBJ2-5	TRBD1	TGTGCCAGCAGCCGACAGGGGGCTGGAATAGAGACCCAGTACTTC	CASSRQGAGIETQYF
.	TRBV10-2	TRBJ1-1	TRBD1	TGCGCCAGCTTCGCCCCGGGACAGGGGATGGGCACTGAAGCTTTCTTT	CASFAPGQGMGTEAFF
.	TRBV27	TRBJ1-5	TRBD1	TGTGCCAGCAGTTCCACGACAGGGGGGTACAATCAGCCCCAGCATTTT	CASSSTTGGYNQPQHF
.	TRBV29-1	TRBJ2-4	.	TGCAGCGTTGTGACTATACTGGGCATTCAGTACTTC	CSVVTILGIQYF
.	TRBV6-1	TRBJ2-2	TRBD2	TGTGCCAGCAGTGACGACCACCTCTCGGGGGGGTGGGAGCTGTTTTTT	CASSDDHLSGGWELFF
.	TRBV6-5	TRBJ1-2	.	TGTGCCAGCAGTTACACAATCGACAGCCCCTATGGCTACACCTTC	CASSYTIDSPYGYTF
.	TRBV9	TRBJ1-2	.	TGTGCCAGCAGCGTACGGAGTTCCTATGGCTACACCTTC	CASSVRSSYGYTF
.	TRBV6-5	TRBJ1-1	.	TGTGCCAGCAGCCCCGGGGGGTACACTGAAGCTTTCTTT	CASSPGGYTEAFF
.	TRBV7-9	TRBJ2-7	TRBD1	TGTGCCAGCAGCGAGCCGGGACAGGGGGACTCCTACGAGCAGTACTTC	CASSEPGQGDSYEQYF
.	TRBV6-5	TRBJ2-2	TRBD1	TGTGCCAGCAGTTACCAACAGGGGTCCGGGGAGCTGTTTTTT	CASSYQQGSGELFF
.	TRBV19	TRBJ2-5	.	TGTGCCAGTAGCACTAGCTCGGGGGAGACCCAGTACTTC	CASSTSSGETQYF
.	TRBV6-1	TRBJ2-4	.	TGTGCCAGCAGTGAATTAACAGGCCAGGGGGCCAAAAACATTCAGTACTTC	CASSELTGQGAKNIQYF
.	TRBV7-2	TRBJ2-3	TRBD2	TGTGCCAGCAGCTTAGTAGCGGGGGGGAACACAGATACGCAGTATTTT	CASSLVAGGNTDTQYF
few	TRBV19	TRBJ2-7	TRBD2	TGTGCCAGTAGTTTTGCGGGGGGACCCTACGAGCAGTACTTC	CASSFAGGPYEQYF
.	TRBV5-1	TRBJ1-1	.	TGCGCCAGCAGCTTGGACTGGGTTTCTAGTTGGGCTGAAGCTTTCTTT	CASSLDWVSSWAEAFF
.	TRBV10-2	TRBJ1-1	.	TGCGCCAGCAGTGAGCTGGGGGCGACTGAAGCTTTCTTT	CASSELGATEAFF
.	TRBV9	TRBJ2-2	.	TGTGCCAGCAGCGCCGGGGGTTGGACCGGGGAGCTGTTTTTT	CASSAGGWTGELFF
once	TRBV11-2	TRBJ2-7	TRBD1	TGTGCCAGCAGCGCAACAGGGGGCTTTACCTACGAGCAGTACTTC	CASSATGGFTYEQYF